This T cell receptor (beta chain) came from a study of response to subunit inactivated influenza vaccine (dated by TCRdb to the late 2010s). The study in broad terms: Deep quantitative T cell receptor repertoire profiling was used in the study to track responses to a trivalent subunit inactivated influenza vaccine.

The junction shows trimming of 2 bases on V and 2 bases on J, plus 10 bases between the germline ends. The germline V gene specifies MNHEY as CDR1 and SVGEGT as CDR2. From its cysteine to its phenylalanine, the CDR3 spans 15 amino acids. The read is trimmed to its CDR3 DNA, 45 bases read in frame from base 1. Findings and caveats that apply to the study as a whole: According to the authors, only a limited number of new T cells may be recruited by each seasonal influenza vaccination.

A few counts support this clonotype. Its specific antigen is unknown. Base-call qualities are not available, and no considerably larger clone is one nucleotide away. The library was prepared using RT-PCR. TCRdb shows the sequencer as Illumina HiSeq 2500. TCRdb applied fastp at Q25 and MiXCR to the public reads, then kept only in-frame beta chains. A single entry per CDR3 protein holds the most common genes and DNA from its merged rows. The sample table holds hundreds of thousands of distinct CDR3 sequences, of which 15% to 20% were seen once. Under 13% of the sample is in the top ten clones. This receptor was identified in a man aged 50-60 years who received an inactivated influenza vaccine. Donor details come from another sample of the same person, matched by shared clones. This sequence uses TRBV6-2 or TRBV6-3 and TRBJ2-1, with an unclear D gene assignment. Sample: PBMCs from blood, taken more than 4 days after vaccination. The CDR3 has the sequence CASSYGLPPYNEQFF. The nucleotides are TGTGCCAGCAGTTACGGCCTTCCACCCTACAATGAGCAGTTCTTC.